This T cell receptor (beta chain) was sequenced for a study of T cell changes during pregnancy in multiple sclerosis. Method: immunoSEQ multiplex PCR; TCRdb's copy keeps in-frame clones and lacks some. The sample lists some 33,000 clones, 80% to 90% occurring once. In germline, CDR1 is MDHEN, CDR2 SYDVKM. The CDR3 is made up of 15 amino acids. The ends lost 3 bases at V and 4 bases at J; junction bases unmatched: 4. The origin of this receptor is a female donor with multiple sclerosis, enrolled in a pregnancy study. The material sequenced was CD8+ T cells from peripheral blood mononuclear cells, taken in the third trimester of pregnancy. The genes are TRBV28 and TRBJ2-3; 10 bases align to TRBD1. The CDR3 sequence: CASSLGTGVSDTQYF. CDR3 nucleotides: TGTGCCAGCAGTTTGGGGACAGGGGTGTCAGATACGCAGTATTTT.